The TCR beta chain described here comes from a study of blood T cell repertoires in COVID-19. As for the study in general: The analysed material was cDNA or gDNA that came from T cells, B-cell-depleted T cells, or PBMCs.

Clinical histories supplied by participants themselves formed the basis of cohort assignment. Cohort 3 donors were reported recovered after two negative PCRs, clearance, or symptom resolution. Trimming removed 0 bases from V and 4 bases from J; junction bases left unmatched: 8. The germline V gene encodes CDR1 LGHDT and CDR2 YNNKEL (reference sequence). CDR3 length equals 16 residues. As processed by the authors: Nucleated cell number was recorded as an estimate derived from reference gene primer amplification. TCRdb's table, derived via immunoSEQ multiplex PCR, lists solely in-frame clones and lacks some. The V and J calls and clone size are taken from that table; D and trimming were inferred from the DNA. The sample shows 230,000 or so clones, 65% to 85% of them seen only once.

The chain combines TRBV3-1 (or the pseudogene TRBV3-2) with TRBJ1-1; 7 nucleotides agree with TRBD1. The clonotype originates from a man aged 50 to 59 who had recovered from COVID-19. The sequencing sample was made of PBMCs or T cells enriched from blood (not recorded which). Here the CDR3 DNA reads TGTGCCAGCAGCCAAGATCAAACAGGGGCTTCCACTGAAGCTTTCTTT. Translation: CASSQDQTGASTEAFF.